The 32 T cell receptor beta chains below were found in one sample sequenced in a study of blood T cell repertoires in COVID-19. Only in-frame clones appear in the TCRdb table, and some are missing; sequencing was by immunoSEQ multiplex PCR. The repertoire holds 150,000 to 200,000 clones, with about nine tenths as singletons. Sequenced material: PBMCs or T cells enriched from blood (not recorded which). The receptors were sampled from a young woman who had recovered from COVID-19.

V gene TRBV5-1 combines with J gene TRBJ1-2; D is uncertain. Germline assignment: CDR1 SGHRS and CDR2 YFSETQ. Trimming took 0 bases from V and 0 from J, leaving 9 bases between them. CDR3 length equals 15 residues. CDR3 coding DNA: TGCGCCAGCAGCTTGGTCGGCCTAGCTAACTATGGCTACACCTTC. It specifies CASSLVGLANYGYTF.

The chain carries TRBV11-3 and TRBJ2-3, with no clear D. The V gene lost 3 bases and the J gene lost 6 bases, with 7 bases spanning the gap. CDR3 length: 12 amino acids. Germline loops: CDR1 SGHNT, CDR2 YENEEA. The CDR3: CASSFVGDTQYF. CDR3 DNA sequence: TGTGCCAGCAGCTTTGTCGGGGATACGCAGTATTTT.

This clone was seen only once. The gene calls are TRBV28 and TRBJ1-1; 9 bases fit TRBD1. Germline V gene lookup returns CDR1 MDHEN and CDR2 SYDVKM. Trimming removed 6 bases from V and 7 bases from J; junction bases left unmatched: 18. The CDR3 spans 17 residues. DNA for the CDR3: TGTGCCAGCAGCTCTGGGCCGAGGGTGACAGGGGGATATGAAGCTTTCTTT. Its translation: CASSSGPRVTGGYEAFF.

The chain combines TRBV28 with TRBJ2-7, with 7 bases lining up with TRBD2. The CDR3 covers 14 residues. CDR1 and CDR2 (germline): MDHEN, SYDVKM. V dropped 6 bases and J dropped 4; count of bases not matched to a gene: 9. CDR3 nucleotides: TGTGCCAGCAGACTGTCCGGGACTAAATACGAGCAGTACTTC. This translates into CASRLSGTKYEQYF. Variable domain in full (rest from reference TRBV28 and TRBJ2-7): DVKVTQSSRYLVKRTGEKVFLECVQDMDHENMFWYRQDPGLGLRLIYFSYDVKMKEKGDIPEGYSVSREKKERFSLILESASTNQTSMYLCASRLSGTKYEQYFGPGTRLTVT.

This clone was observed a single time. The rearrangement joins TRBV6-5 to TRBJ1-1; 10 bases align to TRBD1. Germline V lookup: CDR1 MNHEY, CDR2 SVGAGI. This CDR3 contains 14 residues. J lost 4 bases, V lost 4 bases, and 3 bases had no gene match. In nucleotides, the CDR3 is TGTGCCAGCAGTTCCAGGACAGGGGGCACTGAAGCTTTCTTT. It translates to CASSSRTGGTEAFF.

The rearrangement links TRBV7-8 to TRBJ1-2; D not certain. Germline V CDR1 and CDR2: SGHVS, FQNEAQ. V dropped 3 bases and J dropped 2 bases, with 19 bases sitting between them. The CDR3 spans 17 residues. CDR3 DNA: TGTGCCAGCAGCTTCGGACTTTCGGTAGGAGGGAACTATGGCTACACCTTC. Translation gives CASSFGLSVGGNYGYTF. Using reference TRBV7-8 and TRBJ1-2 for the parts outside the CDR3, the full variable domain is GAGVSQSPRYKVAKRGQDVALRCDPISGHVSLFWYQQALGQGPEFLTYFQNEAQLDKSGLPSDRFFAERPEGSVSTLKIQRTQQEDSAVYLCASSFGLSVGGNYGYTFGSGTRLTVV.

The V and J genes are TRBV6-6 and TRBJ2-7, with a weak D call TRBD2 (5 bases). The CDR3 length is 14 residues. V lost 6 bases and J 6 bases, leaving 18 bases between the germline ends. Germline V lookup: CDR1 MNHNY, CDR2 SVGAGI (reference sequence). This chain's CDR3 is CASRGGRGRFEQYF. The CDR3 DNA reads TGTGCCAGCAGAGGAGGACGAGGAAGGTTCGAGCAGTACTTC.

The chain couples TRBV2 to TRBJ2-1; D gene unclear. CDR1 is SNHLY, CDR2 FYNNEI, per germline. Deletions cut 6 bases from V and 9 bases from J, with 15 bases between. This CDR3 has 13 amino acids. Here the CDR3 DNA reads TGTGCCAGCAGACGATTCAGGTATCCTGAGCAGTTCTTC. Amino acid sequence: CASRRFRYPEQFF.

V gene TRBV3-1 (or the pseudogene TRBV3-2) combines with J gene TRBJ2-7; 10 bases map to TRBD2. Germline V gives CDR1 LGHDT, CDR2 YNNKEL (reference sequence). Trimming removed 4 bases from V and 0 bases from J; junction bases left unmatched: 24. The CDR3 is made up of 22 amino acids. The CDR3: CASSPASPTGLAGAARSYEQYF. Here the CDR3 DNA reads TGTGCCAGCAGCCCAGCCAGTCCCACGGGTCTAGCGGGAGCCGCCCGCTCCTACGAGCAGTACTTC.

This rearrangement joins TRBV5-5 to TRBJ1-5, with 7 bases identical to TRBD1. Trimming took 4 bases from V and 4 from J; bases not matched to a gene: 8. The CDR3 loop spans 15 amino acids. Germline loops: CDR1 SGHKS, CDR2 YYEKEE (reference sequence). The CDR3 spells CASSRSLQGNQPQHF. In DNA, the CDR3 is TGTGCCAGCAGCCGCTCCCTACAGGGGAATCAGCCCCAGCATTTT.

CDR3 amino acids: CASTGTGGNSPLHF. CDR3 nucleotides: TGTGCCAGCACCGGGACGGGGGGCAATTCACCCCTCCACTTT. The V gene is TRBV2, the J gene TRBJ1-6; tentatively, D is TRBD1 (6 bases). Looked up from germline, CDR1 is SNHLY and CDR2 is FYNNEI. V gave up 7 bases and J gave up 7 bases, with 14 bases separating them. The length of the CDR3 is 14 residues.

The J gene is TRBJ1-5, the V gene TRBV12-5; a weak D match, TRBD1 (5 bases). The CDR3 is 14 amino acids. Trimming shortened V by 0 bases and J by 5 bases, and 8 bases separated the two germline ends. Germline CDR1 LGHNT, CDR2 FRNRAP. The CDR3 region is CASGLVPRDQPQHF. CDR3 bases: TGTGCTAGTGGTTTGGTACCCAGGGATCAGCCCCAGCATTTT.

V usage is TRBV7-2 and J usage is TRBJ2-1; D is unclear. Trimming shortened V by 2 bases and J by 6 bases, and 11 bases separated the two germline ends. The CDR3 is 14 residues long. The germline gives CDR1 SGHTA, CDR2 FQGNSA. CDR3 nucleotide sequence: TGTGCCAGCAGCTTACCTAATAGATTCAATGAGCAGTTCTTC. Amino acid sequence: CASSLPNRFNEQFF.

As regards this clone: An end of the junction does not agree with germline; a read error may underlie this. The rearrangement joins TRBV27 to TRBJ2-7; possible D gene TRBD2, 6 bases. Germline V gives CDR1 MNHEY, CDR2 SMNVEV (reference sequence). The CDR3 sequence is 13 residues long. This CDR3 reads CASSLIRGSLVGF. The CDR3 bases are TGTGCCAGCAGTTTGATACGGGGGTCGCTAGTCGGCTTC.

The rearrangement links TRBV28 to TRBJ1-2; D is perhaps TRBD1 (6 bases). The V gene's germline CDR1 is MDHEN and CDR2 SYDVKM. The CDR3 is 15 residues long. V was trimmed by 6 bases and J by 4 bases, leaving 18 bases between them. The CDR3 nucleotides are TGTGCCAGCAGCCCGGACAGCCTCCGCGTCTATGGCTACACCTTC. It translates to CASSPDSLRVYGYTF.

The chain links TRBV5-5 to TRBJ2-3; D is perhaps TRBD2 (6 bases). The germline gives CDR1 SGHKS, CDR2 YYEKEE (reference sequence). The V and J ends lost 0 bases and 0 bases respectively, with 11 bases between them. This CDR3 region has 16 residues. CDR3 residues: CASSLVTRGSTDTQYF. The CDR3 nucleotides read TGTGCCAGCAGCTTGGTGACTAGGGGAAGCACAGATACGCAGTATTTT.

The chain combines TRBV7-8 with TRBJ2-1, with 9 bases aligning to TRBD2. Trimming cost V 5 bases and J 6 bases; bases outside gene matches: 14. The CDR3 contains 17 residues. The germline V gene encodes CDR1 SGHVS and CDR2 FQNEAQ. The CDR3 DNA reads TGTGCCAGCAGCCGATTACCACTAGCGGGTTCTGGCAATGAGCAGTTCTTC. Protein sequence: CASSRLPLAGSGNEQFF.

The chain combines TRBV10-1 with TRBJ2-2; D unresolved. CDR1 WNHNN and CDR2 SYGVQD come from the germline V gene (reference sequence). This CDR3 has 16 amino acids. The V end lost 3 bases, the J end lost 1 base, and 12 bases lay between the germline ends. The DNA of the CDR3 is TGCGCCAGCAGTGAAAAACTCGCGATGAACACCGGGGAGCTGTTTTTT. Translation: CASSEKLAMNTGELFF.

V gene TRBV4-1 combines with J gene TRBJ2-7; TRBD1 might be the D (5 bases). The CDR3 sequence is 14 residues long. V was cut by 4 bases and J by 3 bases, with 13 bases left in between. The germline CDR1 and CDR2 sequences are MGHRA and YSYEKL. The CDR3 here is CASSLGHTNYEQYF. For the CDR3, the DNA is TGCGCCAGCAGCCTAGGACACACCAACTACGAGCAGTACTTC.

The chain is built from TRBV29-1 and TRBJ2-2; 11 bases align to TRBD2. V shed 3 bases, J shed 7 bases, and the junction held 10 bases outside the gene matches. CDR3 length equals 16 residues. Germline CDR1 SQVTM, CDR2 ANQGSEA. CDR3 DNA: TGCAGCGTTGATAGCGGGAGGGTAGTTGGTAACGGGGAGCTGTTTTTT. Translating it yields CSVDSGRVVGNGELFF.

The V call is TRBV28, the J call TRBJ1-2; 7 bases match TRBD1. Germline V gene sequence: CDR1 MDHEN, CDR2 SYDVKM. V lost 6 bases and J lost 0; bases outside the gene matches: 16. CDR3 size: 18 residues. CDR3 DNA sequence: TGTGCCAGCAGCGATCGGTGGGGACAGTCCCAAGCTAACTATGGCTACACCTTC. Its protein is CASSDRWGQSQANYGYTF.

The chain recombines TRBV6-6 with TRBJ1-5, with D possibly being TRBD1 (6 bases). Trimming removed 7 bases from V and 7 bases from J, with 14 bases in between. Germline V gene data show CDR1 as MNHNY and CDR2 as SVGAGI (reference sequence). The length of the CDR3 is 13 residues. This CDR3 reads CASKSGGAQPQHF. The CDR3 DNA reads as TGTGCCAGCAAGTCCGGGGGGGCACAGCCCCAGCATTTT.

V usage is TRBV2 and J usage is TRBJ2-7, with D hard to call. Trimming removed 3 bases at V and 4 bases at J, with 10 bases between. CDR3 length: 13 residues. In germline, CDR1 is SNHLY, CDR2 FYNNEI. The CDR3 DNA reads as TGTGCCAGCAGTGACCCCCGACTGTACGAGCAGTACTTC. This encodes CASSDPRLYEQYF.

The J gene is TRBJ2-1, the V gene TRBV20-1; 9 nucleotides match TRBD2. Germline V CDR1 and CDR2: DFQATT, SNEGSKA (reference sequence). V was clipped by 3 bases and J by 2 bases; unmatched bases: 5. This CDR3 is built from 15 residues. The CDR3 protein is CSASKAGGAYNEQFF. The DNA of the CDR3 is TGCAGTGCTAGTAAGGCGGGAGGGGCCTACAATGAGCAGTTCTTC.

The rearrangement uses TRBV20-1 and TRBJ2-7; D perhaps matches TRBD2 (6 bases). Germline V lookup: CDR1 DFQATT, CDR2 SNEGSKA (reference sequence). CDR3 length: 11 residues. The V and J ends lost 8 bases and 2 bases respectively, with 10 bases between them. The CDR3 loop is CSTSGPYEQYF. The CDR3 DNA reads as TGCAGTACCAGCGGGCCCTACGAGCAGTACTTC.

This chain connects TRBV15 to TRBJ2-7, with D possibly TRBD2 on 6 matching bases. Trimming removed 0 bases at V and 2 bases at J, with 17 bases between. The CDR3 totals 17 residues. Germline lookup yields CDR1 LNHNV and CDR2 YYDKDF (reference sequence). The CDR3 DNA sequence: TGTGCCACCAGCAGAGATTTAATAGCGGTTTCAACCTACGAGCAGTACTTC. It specifies CATSRDLIAVSTYEQYF.

The V and J genes are TRBV5-6 and TRBJ2-1, with 8 bases lining up with TRBD2. The CDR3 consists of 15 residues. The germline CDR1 and CDR2 sequences are SGHDT and YYEEEE. V trimming: 4 bases; J trimming: 7 bases; junction bases outside the gene matches: 10. The CDR3 DNA reads as TGTGCCAGCAGCGCAAGCGGGACTAGGGCGAATGAGCAGTTCTTC. It specifies CASSASGTRANEQFF.

This chain uses TRBV4-3 with TRBJ1-2; 8 nucleotides line up with TRBD1. Per germline, CDR1 LGHNA and CDR2 YSLEER. The V segment lost 3 bases and the J segment 3 bases; nucleotides outside the gene matches: 3. The CDR3 is made up of 14 amino acids. CDR3 residues: CASSHVQGDYGYTF. The CDR3 bases are TGCGCCAGCAGCCACGTACAGGGGGACTATGGCTACACCTTC.

The chain couples TRBV6-5 to TRBJ1-5, with D perhaps matching TRBD1 (6 bases). The CDR3 loop spans 14 amino acids. Deletions cut 7 bases from V and 2 bases from J, with 12 bases between. Germline CDR1 and CDR2: MNHEY and SVGAGI. CDR3 nucleotide sequence: TGTGCCAGCAAACAGGGCTTCGGCAATCAGCCCCAGCATTTT. Encoded protein: CASKQGFGNQPQHF.

This chain joins TRBV3-1 (or the pseudogene TRBV3-2) and TRBJ1-1; 7 nucleotides agree with TRBD1. With 5 bases clipped from V and 6 bases from J, the junction kept 9 bases outside the gene matches. Germline V CDR1 and CDR2: LGHDT, YNNKEL (reference sequence). CDR3 length: 14 residues. The CDR3 DNA is TGTGCCAGCAGCGTTCCGGGACAGTCTTCTGAAGCTTTCTTT. Protein product: CASSVPGQSSEAFF.

The chain combines TRBV7-9 with TRBJ2-3; the match to TRBD2 covers 12 bases. V lost 5 bases and J lost 2; bases outside the gene matches: 8. The CDR3 extends over 17 amino acids. CDR1 is SEHNR, CDR2 FQNEAQ, per germline (reference sequence). The CDR3 spells CASSPGGTSGPTDTQYF. The CDR3 DNA sequence: TGTGCCAGCAGCCCGGGTGGGACTAGCGGGCCCACAGATACGCAGTATTTT. Full variable domain (outside the CDR3, taken from reference TRBV7-9 and TRBJ2-3): DTGVSQNPRHKITKRGQNVTFRCDPISEHNRLYWYRQTLGQGPEFLTYFQNEAQLEKSRLLSDRFSAERPKGSFSTLEIQRTEQGDSAMYLCASSPGGTSGPTDTQYFGPGTRLTVL.

The rearrangement links TRBV2 to TRBJ2-2; the D is unclear. Germline lookup yields CDR1 SNHLY and CDR2 FYNNEI. V was trimmed by 0 bases and J by 4 bases, leaving 6 bases between them. The CDR3 spans 14 residues. The CDR3 sequence: CASSEALGTGELFF. DNA for the CDR3: TGTGCCAGCAGTGAAGCGCTAGGCACCGGGGAGCTGTTTTTT.